The clone carrying this T cell receptor (beta chain) was observed a handful of times. Its target is unknown. TCR beta libraries were built with iRepertoire HTBI primers and Arm-PCR of CDR3 regions. TCRdb processed the multiplex PCR reads anew with MiXCR; each CDR3 protein has one entry. Counted here are 500,000 to 800,000 distinct CDR3 sequences, 30% occurring once; the ten biggest clones make up about 42%. Trimming stripped 3 bases from V and 4 bases from J, with 13 bases between. This CDR3 spans 13 amino acids. Germline assignment: CDR1 DFQATT and CDR2 SNEGSKA (reference sequence). The data derive from a study of regulatory T cells in long-lasting Graves disease. Study at large: Those with persistent Graves' disease had received antithyroid drugs for over 5 years with positive TSH receptor antibodies.

Time point given: persistent/refractory GD, antithyroid drugs over 5 years with positive TRAb. There was RNA extracted from PBMCs, and the TCR library was made from it. The diagnosis of Graves' disease used American Thyroid Association guidelines. Study-level points and caveats: The study found lower TCR diversity in persistent Graves' patients than in newly diagnosed ones.

The chain employs TRBV20-1 and TRBJ2-7; D remains ambiguous. This clonotype was sampled from a female donor with Graves disease. Sequenced material: peripheral blood mononuclear cells (PBMCs), taken when the disease was refractory, from a patient treated with antithyroid drugs. The DNA for the CDR3 is TGCAGTGCTAGTCCCACCCTCCCGTACGAGCAGTACTTC. Residues: CSASPTLPYEQYF.